This T cell receptor (beta chain) came from a study of blood T cell repertoires in COVID-19. On the study more broadly: Samples taken during acute and convalescent COVID-19 were collected in the United States, Italy and Spain.

The repertoire was sequenced with immunoSEQ multiplex PCR; TCRdb's copy has only in-frame clones and lacks some. In the table there are about 380,000 clones, 88% of which are singletons. The ends lost 3 bases at V and 0 bases at J; junction bases unmatched: 1. CDR1 is DFQATT and CDR2 is SNEGSKA in the germline V gene (reference sequence). The length of the CDR3 is 14 residues. Material: PBMCs or T cells enriched from blood (not recorded which). The rearrangement joins TRBV20-1 to TRBJ1-4; 7 nucleotides agree with TRBD1. The clonotype comes from a young woman who had recovered from COVID-19. This CDR3 reads CSASQGATNEKLFF. CDR3 sequence (DNA): TGCAGTGCTAGTCAGGGGGCAACTAATGAAAAACTGTTTTTT.